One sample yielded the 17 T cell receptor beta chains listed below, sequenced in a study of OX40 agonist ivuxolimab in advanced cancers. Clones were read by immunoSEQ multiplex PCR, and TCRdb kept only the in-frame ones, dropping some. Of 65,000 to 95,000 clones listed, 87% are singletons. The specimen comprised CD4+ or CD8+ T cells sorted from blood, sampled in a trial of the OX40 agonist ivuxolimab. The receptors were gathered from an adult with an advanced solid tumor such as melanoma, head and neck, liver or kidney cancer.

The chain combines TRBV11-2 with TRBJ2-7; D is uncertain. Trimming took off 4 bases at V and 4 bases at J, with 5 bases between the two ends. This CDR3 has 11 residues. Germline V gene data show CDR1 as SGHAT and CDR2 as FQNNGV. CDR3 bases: TGTGCCAGCAGCTACACTTACGAGCAGTACTTC. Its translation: CASSYTYEQYF.

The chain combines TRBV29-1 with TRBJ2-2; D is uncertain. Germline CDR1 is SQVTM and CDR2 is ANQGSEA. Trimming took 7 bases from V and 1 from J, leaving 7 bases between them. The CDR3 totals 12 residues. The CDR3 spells CSGTRNTGELFF. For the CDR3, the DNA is TGCAGCGGTACACGGAACACCGGGGAGCTGTTTTTT.

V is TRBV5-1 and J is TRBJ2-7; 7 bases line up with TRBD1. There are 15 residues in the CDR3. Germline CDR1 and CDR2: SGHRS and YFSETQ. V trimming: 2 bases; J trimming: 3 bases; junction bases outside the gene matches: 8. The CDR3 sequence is CASSFNSGQHYEQYF. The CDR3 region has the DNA TGCGCCAGCAGCTTTAATTCGGGACAGCACTACGAGCAGTACTTC.

The CDR3 DNA reads TGTGCCAGCAGTGACAGGGGGTTCAATCAGCCCCAGCATTTT. Protein: CASSDRGFNQPQHF. V and J are TRBV2 and TRBJ1-5; TRBD1 agrees at 7 bases. The junction had 2 bases not matched to a gene; V was cut back by 3 bases and J by 3 bases. The V gene's germline CDR1 is SNHLY and CDR2 FYNNEI. The CDR3 covers 14 residues. Using reference TRBV2 and TRBJ1-5 for the parts outside the CDR3, the full variable domain is EPEVTQTPSHQVTQMGQEVILRCVPISNHLYFYWYRQILGQKVEFLVSFYNNEISEKSEIFDDQFSVERPDGSNFTLKIRSTKLEDSAMYFCASSDRGFNQPQHFGDGTRLSIL.

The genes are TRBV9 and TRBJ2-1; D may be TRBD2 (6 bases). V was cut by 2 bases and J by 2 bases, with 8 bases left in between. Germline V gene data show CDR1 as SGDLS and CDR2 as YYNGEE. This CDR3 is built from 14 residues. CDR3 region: CASSVGGPYNEQFF. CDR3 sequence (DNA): TGTGCCAGCAGCGTGGGGGGACCCTACAATGAGCAGTTCTTC.

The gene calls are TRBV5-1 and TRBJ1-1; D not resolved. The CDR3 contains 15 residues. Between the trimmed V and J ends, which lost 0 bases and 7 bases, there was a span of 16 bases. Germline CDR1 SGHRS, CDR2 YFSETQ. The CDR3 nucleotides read TGCGCCAGCAGCTTGGAGGGAACCCCTAAGGGTGAAGCTTTCTTT. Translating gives CASSLEGTPKGEAFF.

CDR3 in DNA: TGTGCCAGCAGTACCGGGACAGCCAACTCCTACGAGCAGTACTTC. Its protein is CASSTGTANSYEQYF. The chain has TRBV6-5 and TRBJ2-7, with 7 bases matching TRBD1. Germline V lookup: CDR1 MNHEY, CDR2 SVGAGI. The CDR3 length is 15 residues. The V segment lost 5 bases and the J segment 0 bases; nucleotides outside the gene matches: 7.

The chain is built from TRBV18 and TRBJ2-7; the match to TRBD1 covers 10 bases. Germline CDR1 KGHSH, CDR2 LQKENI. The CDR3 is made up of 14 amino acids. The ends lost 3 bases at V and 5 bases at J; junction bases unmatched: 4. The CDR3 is CASSPRQGADEQYF. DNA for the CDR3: TGTGCCAGCTCACCTCGACAGGGGGCAGACGAGCAGTACTTC.

CDR3 in DNA: TGCGCCAGCAGCTTGGGGCCAGGGGGCACTGGAAACACCATATATTTT. It is translated as CASSLGPGGTGNTIYF. The chain combines TRBV5-1 with TRBJ1-3, with 8 bases fitting TRBD1. Per the germline V gene, CDR1 is SGHRS and CDR2 is YFSETQ. The V gene end was trimmed by 0 bases and the J gene end by 2 bases; junction bases not matched to a gene: 4. The CDR3 extends over 16 amino acids.

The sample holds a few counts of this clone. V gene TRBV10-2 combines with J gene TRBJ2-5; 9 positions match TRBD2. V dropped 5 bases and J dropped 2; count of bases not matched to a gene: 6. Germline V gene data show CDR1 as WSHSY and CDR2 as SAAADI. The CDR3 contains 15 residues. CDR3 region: CASSFGGRAQETQYF. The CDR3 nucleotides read TGCGCCAGCAGTTTCGGCGGGAGGGCGCAAGAGACCCAGTACTTC.

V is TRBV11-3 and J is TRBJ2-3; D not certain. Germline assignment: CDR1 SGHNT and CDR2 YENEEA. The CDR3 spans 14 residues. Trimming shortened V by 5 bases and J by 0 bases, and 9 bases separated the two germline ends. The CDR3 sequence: CASSPLGSTDTQYF. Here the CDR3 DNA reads TGTGCCAGCAGCCCCCTGGGGAGCACAGATACGCAGTATTTT.

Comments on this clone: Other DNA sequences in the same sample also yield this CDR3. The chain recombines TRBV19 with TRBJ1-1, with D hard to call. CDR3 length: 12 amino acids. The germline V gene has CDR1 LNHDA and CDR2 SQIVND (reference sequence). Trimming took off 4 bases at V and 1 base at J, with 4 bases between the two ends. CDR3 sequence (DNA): TGTGCCAGTAGTAGACAGAACACTGAAGCTTTCTTT. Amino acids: CASSRQNTEAFF.

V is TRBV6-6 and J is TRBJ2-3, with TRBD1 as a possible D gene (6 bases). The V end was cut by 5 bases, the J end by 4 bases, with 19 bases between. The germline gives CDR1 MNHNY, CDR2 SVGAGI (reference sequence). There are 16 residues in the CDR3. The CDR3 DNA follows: TGTGCCAGCAGTAAACGCACAGGGATAGTGGCAGATACGCAGTATTTT. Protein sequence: CASSKRTGIVADTQYF.

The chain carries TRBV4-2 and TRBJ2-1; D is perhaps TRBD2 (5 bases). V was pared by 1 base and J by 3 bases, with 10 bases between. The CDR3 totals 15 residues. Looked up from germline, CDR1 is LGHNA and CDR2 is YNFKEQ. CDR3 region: CASSQVRAYYNEQFF. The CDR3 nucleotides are TGTGCCAGCAGCCAAGTGCGGGCTTACTACAATGAGCAGTTCTTC.

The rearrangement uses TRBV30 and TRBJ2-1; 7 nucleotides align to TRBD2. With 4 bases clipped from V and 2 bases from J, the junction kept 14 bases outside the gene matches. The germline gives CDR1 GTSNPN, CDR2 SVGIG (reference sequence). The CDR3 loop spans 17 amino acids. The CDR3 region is CAWKGGSGSRAYNEQFF. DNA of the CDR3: TGTGCCTGGAAGGGAGGGTCAGGATCCCGGGCCTACAATGAGCAGTTCTTC.

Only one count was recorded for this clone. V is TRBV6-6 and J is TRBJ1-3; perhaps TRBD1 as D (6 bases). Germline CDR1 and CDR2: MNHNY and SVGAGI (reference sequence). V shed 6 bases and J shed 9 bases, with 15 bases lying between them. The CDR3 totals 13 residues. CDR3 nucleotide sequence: TGTGCCAGCAGCCCCTCAGGGGCCTCCACCATATATTTT. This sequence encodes CASSPSGASTIYF.

The CDR3 loop is CASRDTTSYEQYF. In DNA form, the CDR3 reads TGTGCCAGCCGGGACACTACCTCCTACGAGCAGTACTTC. This chain connects TRBV6-5 to TRBJ2-7, with a tentative D call TRBD1 (6 bases). This CDR3 has 13 amino acids. Trimming cost V 8 bases and J 0 bases, with 11 bases left between them. CDR1 and CDR2 (germline): MNHEY, SVGAGI.